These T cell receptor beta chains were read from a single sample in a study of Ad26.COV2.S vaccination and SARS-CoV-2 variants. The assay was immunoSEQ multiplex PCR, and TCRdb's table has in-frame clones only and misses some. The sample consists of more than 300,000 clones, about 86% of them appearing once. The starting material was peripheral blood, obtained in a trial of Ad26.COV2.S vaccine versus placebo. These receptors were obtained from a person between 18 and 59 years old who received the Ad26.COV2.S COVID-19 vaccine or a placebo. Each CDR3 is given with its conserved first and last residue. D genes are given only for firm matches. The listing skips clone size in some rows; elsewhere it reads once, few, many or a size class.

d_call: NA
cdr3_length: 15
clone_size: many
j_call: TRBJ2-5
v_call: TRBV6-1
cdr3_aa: CASSEHSGGDRTQYF
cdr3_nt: TGTGCCAGCAGTGAACATTCCGGGGGAGATCGGACCCAGTACTTC

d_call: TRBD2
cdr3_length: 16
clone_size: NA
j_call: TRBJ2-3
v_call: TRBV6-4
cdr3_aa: CASSATSGDSTDTQYF
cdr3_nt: TGTGCCAGCAGTGCGACTAGCGGGGACTCCACAGATACGCAGTATTTT

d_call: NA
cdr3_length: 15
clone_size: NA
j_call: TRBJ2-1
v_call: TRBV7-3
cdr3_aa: CASSLEAASYNEQFF
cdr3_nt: TGTGCCAGCAGCTTAGAGGCCGCATCCTACAATGAGCAGTTCTTC

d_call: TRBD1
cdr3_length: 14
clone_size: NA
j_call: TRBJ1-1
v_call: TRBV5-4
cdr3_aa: CASSVDRGRTEAFF
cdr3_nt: TGTGCCAGCAGCGTGGACAGGGGGCGGACTGAAGCTTTCTTT

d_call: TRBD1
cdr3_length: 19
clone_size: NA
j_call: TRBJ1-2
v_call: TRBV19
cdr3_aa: CASSIVAGTGTPGSYGYTF
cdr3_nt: TGTGCCAGTAGTATAGTTGCCGGGACAGGGACTCCTGGAAGCTATGGCTACACCTTC

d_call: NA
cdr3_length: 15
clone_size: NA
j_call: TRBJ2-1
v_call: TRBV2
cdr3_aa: CASSEQDLSYNEQFF
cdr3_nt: TGTGCCAGCAGTGAACAGGATCTCTCCTACAATGAGCAGTTCTTC

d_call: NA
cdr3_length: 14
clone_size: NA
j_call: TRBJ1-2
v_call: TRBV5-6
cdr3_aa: CASSLTARRYGYTF
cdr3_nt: TGTGCCAGCAGCTTGACGGCCCGACGCTATGGCTACACCTTC

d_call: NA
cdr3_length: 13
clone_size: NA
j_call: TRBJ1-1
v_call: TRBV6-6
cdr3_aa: CASSGTENTEAFF
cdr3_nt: TGTGCCAGCAGCGGGACGGAGAACACTGAAGCTTTCTTT

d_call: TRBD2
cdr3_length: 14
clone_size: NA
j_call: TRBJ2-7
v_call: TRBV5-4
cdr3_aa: CASSSGLAGAEQYF
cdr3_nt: TGTGCCAGCAGCTCGGGACTAGCGGGGGCCGAGCAGTACTTC

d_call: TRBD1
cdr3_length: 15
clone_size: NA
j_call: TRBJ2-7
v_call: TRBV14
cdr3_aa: CASSQPGTGSYEQYF
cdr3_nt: TGTGCCAGCAGCCAACCTGGGACAGGGTCCTACGAGCAGTACTTC

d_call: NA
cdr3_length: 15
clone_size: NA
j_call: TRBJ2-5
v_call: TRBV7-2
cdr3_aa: CASSRSSGLQETQYF
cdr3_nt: TGTGCCAGCAGCCGCTCCAGCGGGCTCCAAGAGACCCAGTACTTC

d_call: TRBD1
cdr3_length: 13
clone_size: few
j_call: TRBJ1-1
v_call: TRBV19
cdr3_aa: CASARGRNTEAFF
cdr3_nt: TGTGCCAGTGCTAGGGGGCGGAACACTGAAGCTTTCTTT

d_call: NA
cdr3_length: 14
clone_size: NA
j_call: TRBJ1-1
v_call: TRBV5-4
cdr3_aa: CASSSTGLWDKAFF
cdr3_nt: TGTGCCAGCAGCTCTACGGGGCTATGGGACAAAGCTTTCTTT

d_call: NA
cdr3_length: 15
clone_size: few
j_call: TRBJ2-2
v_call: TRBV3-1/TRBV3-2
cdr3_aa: CASSYQRLNTGELFF
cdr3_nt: TGTGCCAGCAGCTACCAACGACTCAACACCGGGGAGCTGTTTTTT

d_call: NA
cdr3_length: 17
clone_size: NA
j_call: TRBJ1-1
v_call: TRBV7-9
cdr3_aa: CASSHPRGYGSDTEAFF
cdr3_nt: TGTGCCAGCAGCCACCCGCGGGGGTATGGTTCGGACACTGAAGCTTTCTTT

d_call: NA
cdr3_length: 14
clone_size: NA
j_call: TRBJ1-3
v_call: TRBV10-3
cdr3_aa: CAISRDISGNTIYF
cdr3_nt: TGTGCCATCAGTCGGGACATATCTGGAAACACCATATATTTT

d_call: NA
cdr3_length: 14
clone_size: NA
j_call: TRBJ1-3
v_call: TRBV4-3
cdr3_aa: CASSPTLSGNTIYF
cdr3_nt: TGCGCCAGCAGCCCAACACTCTCTGGAAACACCATATATTTT

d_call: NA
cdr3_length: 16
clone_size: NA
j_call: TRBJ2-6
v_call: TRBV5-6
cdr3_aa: CASSLGATAGANVLTF
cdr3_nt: TGTGCCAGCAGCTTGGGGGCGACGGCAGGAGCCAACGTCCTGACTTTC

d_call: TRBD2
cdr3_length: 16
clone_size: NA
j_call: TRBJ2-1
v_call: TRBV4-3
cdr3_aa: CASSLLLSGGANEQFF
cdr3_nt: TGCGCCAGCAGCCTACTATTAAGCGGGGGGGCCAATGAGCAGTTCTTC

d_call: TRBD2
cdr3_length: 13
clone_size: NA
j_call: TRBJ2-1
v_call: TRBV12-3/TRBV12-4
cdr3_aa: CASSPTSGNEQFF
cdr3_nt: TGTGCCAGCAGTCCGACTAGCGGCAATGAGCAGTTCTTC

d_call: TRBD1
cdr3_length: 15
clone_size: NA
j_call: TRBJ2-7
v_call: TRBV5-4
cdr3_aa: CASSPPGQSSYEQYF
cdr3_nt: TGTGCCAGCAGCCCACCGGGACAGTCTTCCTACGAGCAGTACTTC

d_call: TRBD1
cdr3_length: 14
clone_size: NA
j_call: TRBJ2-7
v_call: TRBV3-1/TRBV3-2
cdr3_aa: CASSQGRTGREQYF
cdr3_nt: TGTGCCAGCAGCCAAGGCAGGACAGGGCGCGAGCAGTACTTC

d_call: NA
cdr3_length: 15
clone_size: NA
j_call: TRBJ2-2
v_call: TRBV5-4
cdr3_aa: CASRKQESGTGELFF
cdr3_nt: TGTGCCAGCAGAAAACAGGAATCAGGCACCGGGGAGCTGTTTTTT